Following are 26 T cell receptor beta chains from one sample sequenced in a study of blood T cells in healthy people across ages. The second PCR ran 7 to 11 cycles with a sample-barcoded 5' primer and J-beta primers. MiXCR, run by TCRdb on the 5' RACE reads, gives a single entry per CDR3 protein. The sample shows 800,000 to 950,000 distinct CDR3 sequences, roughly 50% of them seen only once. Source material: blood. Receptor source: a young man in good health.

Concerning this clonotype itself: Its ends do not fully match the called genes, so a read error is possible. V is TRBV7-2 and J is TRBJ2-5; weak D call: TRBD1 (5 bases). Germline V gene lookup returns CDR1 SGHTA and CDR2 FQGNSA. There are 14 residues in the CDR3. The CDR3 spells CASSPRQLGETRYF. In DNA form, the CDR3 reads TGTGCCAGCAGCCCCCGACAGCTCGGAGAGACCCGGTACTTC.

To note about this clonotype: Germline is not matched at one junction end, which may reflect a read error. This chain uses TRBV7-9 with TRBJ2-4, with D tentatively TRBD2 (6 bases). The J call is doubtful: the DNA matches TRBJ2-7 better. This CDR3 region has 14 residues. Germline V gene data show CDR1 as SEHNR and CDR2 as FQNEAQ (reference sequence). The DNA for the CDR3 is TGTGCCGGCAGCTTAGCATTTCGGGAGTACGAGCAGTACTTC. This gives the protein CAGSLAFREYEQYF.

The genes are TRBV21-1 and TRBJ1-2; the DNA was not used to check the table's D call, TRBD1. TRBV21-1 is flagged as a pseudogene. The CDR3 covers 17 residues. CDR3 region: CASSKSGRQGMNYGYTF. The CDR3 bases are TGTGCCAGCAGCAAAAGCGGCCGACAGGGTATGAACTATGGCTACACCTTC.

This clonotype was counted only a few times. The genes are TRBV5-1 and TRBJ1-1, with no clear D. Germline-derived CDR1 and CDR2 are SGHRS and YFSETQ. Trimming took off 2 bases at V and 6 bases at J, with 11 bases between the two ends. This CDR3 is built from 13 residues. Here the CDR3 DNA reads TGCGCCAGCAGCTTCTCCGAGGGTTCTGAAGCTTTCTTT. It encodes CASSFSEGSEAFF.

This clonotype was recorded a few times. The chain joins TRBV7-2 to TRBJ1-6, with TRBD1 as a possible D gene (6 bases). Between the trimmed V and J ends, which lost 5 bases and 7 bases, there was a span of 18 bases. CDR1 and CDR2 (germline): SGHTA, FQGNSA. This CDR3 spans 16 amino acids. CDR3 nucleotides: TGTGCCAGCAGCCCCCCGGGCGGACAGATCAATTCACCCCTCCACTTT. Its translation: CASSPPGGQINSPLHF.

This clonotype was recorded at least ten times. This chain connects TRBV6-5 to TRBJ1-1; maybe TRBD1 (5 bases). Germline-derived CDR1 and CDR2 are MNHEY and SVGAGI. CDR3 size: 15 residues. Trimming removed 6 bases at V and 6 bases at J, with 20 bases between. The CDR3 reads CASRSDSQILAEAFF. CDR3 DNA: TGTGCCAGCAGATCAGACAGCCAGATTCTGGCTGAAGCTTTCTTT.

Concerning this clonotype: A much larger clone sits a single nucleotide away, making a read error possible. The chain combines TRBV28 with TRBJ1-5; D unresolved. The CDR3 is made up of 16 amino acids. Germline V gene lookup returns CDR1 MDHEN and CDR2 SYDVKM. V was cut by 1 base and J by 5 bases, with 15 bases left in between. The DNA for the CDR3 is TGTGCCAGCAGTTTATCCCTCGCGGCAGGAGATCAGCCCCAGCATTTT. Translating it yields CASSLSLAAGDQPQHF.

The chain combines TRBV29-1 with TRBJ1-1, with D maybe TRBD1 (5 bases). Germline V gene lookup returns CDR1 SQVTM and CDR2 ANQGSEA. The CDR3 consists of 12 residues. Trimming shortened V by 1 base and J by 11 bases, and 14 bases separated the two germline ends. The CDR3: CSVEVFQGKAFF. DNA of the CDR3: TGCAGCGTTGAAGTCTTCCAGGGCAAGGCTTTCTTT.

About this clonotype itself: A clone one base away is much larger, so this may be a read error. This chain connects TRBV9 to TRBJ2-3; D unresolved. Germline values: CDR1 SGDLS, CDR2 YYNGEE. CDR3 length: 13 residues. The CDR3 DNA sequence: TGTGTCAGCAGCGTCCTTTCTACAGATACGCAGTATTTT. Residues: CVSSVLSTDTQYF.

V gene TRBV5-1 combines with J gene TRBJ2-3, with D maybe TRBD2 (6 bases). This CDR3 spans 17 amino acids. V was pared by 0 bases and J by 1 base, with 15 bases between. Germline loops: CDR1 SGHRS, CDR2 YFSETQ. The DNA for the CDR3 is TGCGCCAGCAGCTTGGCTCTGCGGGGAGGCGGCACAGATACGCAGTATTTT. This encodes CASSLALRGGGTDTQYF.

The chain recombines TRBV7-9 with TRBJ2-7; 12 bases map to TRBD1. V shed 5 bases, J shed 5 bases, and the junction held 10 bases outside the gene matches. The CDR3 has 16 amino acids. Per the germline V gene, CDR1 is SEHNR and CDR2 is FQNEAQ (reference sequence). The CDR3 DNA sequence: TGTGCCAGCAGCGGGGGGACAGGGGGCAATCACAACGAGCAGTACTTC. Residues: CASSGGTGGNHNEQYF.

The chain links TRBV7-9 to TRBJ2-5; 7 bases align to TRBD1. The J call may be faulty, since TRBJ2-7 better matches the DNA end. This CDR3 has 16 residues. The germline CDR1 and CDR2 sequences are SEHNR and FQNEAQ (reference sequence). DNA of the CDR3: TGTGCCAGCAGCCCCCCCCGGACAGGACCCATCTACGAGCAGTACTTC. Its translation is CASSPPRTGPIYEQYF.

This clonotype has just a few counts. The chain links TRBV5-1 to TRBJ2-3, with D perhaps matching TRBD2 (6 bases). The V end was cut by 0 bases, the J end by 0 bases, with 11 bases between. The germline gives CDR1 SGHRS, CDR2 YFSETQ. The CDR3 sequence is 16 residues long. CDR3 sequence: CASSLERRASTDTQYF. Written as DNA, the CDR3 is TGCGCCAGCAGCTTGGAACGGAGGGCTAGCACAGATACGCAGTATTTT.

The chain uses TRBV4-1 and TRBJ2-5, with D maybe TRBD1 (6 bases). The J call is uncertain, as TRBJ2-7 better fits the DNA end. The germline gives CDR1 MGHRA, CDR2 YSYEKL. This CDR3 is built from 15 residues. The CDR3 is CASSQAGQLGYEQYF. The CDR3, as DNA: TGCGCCAGCAGCCAGGCTGGACAGTTGGGGTACGAGCAGTACTTC.

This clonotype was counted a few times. The CDR3 bases are TGTGCCAGCAGCGTATCTCTCGGGGACAGAGAGACCCAGTACTTC. Amino acid sequence: CASSVSLGDRETQYF. V usage is TRBV9 and J usage is TRBJ2-5; 7 bases align to TRBD1. This CDR3 comprises 15 residues. Trimming cost V 1 base and J 4 bases; bases outside gene matches: 7. CDR1 is SGDLS and CDR2 is YYNGEE in the germline V gene.

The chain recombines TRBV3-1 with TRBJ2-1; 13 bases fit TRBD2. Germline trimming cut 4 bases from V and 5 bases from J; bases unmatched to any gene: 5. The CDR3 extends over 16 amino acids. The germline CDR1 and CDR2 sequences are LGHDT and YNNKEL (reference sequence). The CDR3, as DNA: TGTGCCAGCAGCCCCCGGGGACTAGCGGGGAACAATGAGCAGTTCTTC. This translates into CASSPRGLAGNNEQFF.

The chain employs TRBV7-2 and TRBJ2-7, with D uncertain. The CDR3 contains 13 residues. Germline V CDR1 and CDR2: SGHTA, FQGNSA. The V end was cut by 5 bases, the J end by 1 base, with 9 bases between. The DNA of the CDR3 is TGTGCCAGCAGCCGCTGGAAGTCCTACGAGCAGTACTTC. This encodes CASSRWKSYEQYF.

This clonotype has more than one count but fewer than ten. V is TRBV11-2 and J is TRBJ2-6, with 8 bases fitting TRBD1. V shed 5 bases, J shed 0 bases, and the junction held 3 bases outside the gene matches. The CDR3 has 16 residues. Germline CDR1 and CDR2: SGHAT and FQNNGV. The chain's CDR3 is CASSQDRVSGANVLTF. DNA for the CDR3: TGTGCCAGCAGCCAGGACAGGGTCTCTGGGGCCAACGTCCTGACTTTC.

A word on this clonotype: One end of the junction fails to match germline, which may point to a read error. The CDR3 region has the DNA TGTGCCAACAGCTTATTGGAACACTACGGGGAGACCCAGTACTTC. Translation: CANSLLEHYGETQYF. V gene TRBV11-2 combines with J gene TRBJ2-5; no firm D call. CDR1 and CDR2 from the germline V gene are SGHAT and FQNNGV. There are 15 residues in the CDR3.

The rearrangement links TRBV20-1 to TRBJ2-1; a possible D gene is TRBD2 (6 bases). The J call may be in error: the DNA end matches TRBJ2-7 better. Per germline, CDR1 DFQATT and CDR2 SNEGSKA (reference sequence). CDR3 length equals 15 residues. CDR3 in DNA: TGCAGTGCTATGGGGGAGGACCGACGAAACAATGAGCAGTACTTC. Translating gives CSAMGEDRRNNEQYF.

This chain's CDR3 is CASRAGQGNPETQYF. CDR3 nucleotides: TGTGCCAGCAGGGCGGGACAAGGGAATCCAGAGACCCAGTACTTC. This chain connects TRBV2 to TRBJ2-5, with D perhaps being TRBD1 or TRBD2 (6 bases each). V was shortened by 6 bases and J by 4 bases, with 18 bases between the two germline ends. The germline V gene encodes CDR1 SNHLY and CDR2 FYNNEI. CDR3 length equals 15 residues.

CDR3 sequence (DNA): TGTGCCAGCAGCTCCGTGGGGGGGGAGCAGTACTTC. This gives the protein CASSSVGGEQYF. This chain links TRBV11-1 with TRBJ2-7, with 7 bases that match TRBD2. With 4 bases clipped from V and 7 bases from J, the junction kept 4 bases outside the gene matches. The CDR3 consists of 12 residues. Germline-derived CDR1 and CDR2 are SGHAT and FQDESV (reference sequence). Full variable domain (outside the CDR3, taken from reference TRBV11-1 and TRBJ2-7): EAEVAQSPRYKITEKSQAVAFWCDPISGHATLYWYRQILGQGPELLVQFQDESVVDDSQLPKDRFSAERLKGVDSTLKIQPAELGDSAMYLCASSSVGGEQYFGPGTRLTVT.

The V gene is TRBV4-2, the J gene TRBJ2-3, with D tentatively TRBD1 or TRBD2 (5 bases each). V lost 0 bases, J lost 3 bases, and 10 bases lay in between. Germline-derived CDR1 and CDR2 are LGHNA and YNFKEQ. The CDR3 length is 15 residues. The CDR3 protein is CASSQDQGETDTQYF. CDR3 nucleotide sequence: TGTGCCAGCAGCCAAGATCAAGGGGAGACAGATACGCAGTATTTT.

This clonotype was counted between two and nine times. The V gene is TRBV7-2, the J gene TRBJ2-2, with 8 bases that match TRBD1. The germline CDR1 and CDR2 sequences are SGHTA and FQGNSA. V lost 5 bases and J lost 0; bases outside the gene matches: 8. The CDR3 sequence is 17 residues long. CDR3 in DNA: TGTGCCAGCAGCCAGCCCTCGGGACAGGCGAACACCGGGGAGCTGTTTTTT. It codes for CASSQPSGQANTGELFF.

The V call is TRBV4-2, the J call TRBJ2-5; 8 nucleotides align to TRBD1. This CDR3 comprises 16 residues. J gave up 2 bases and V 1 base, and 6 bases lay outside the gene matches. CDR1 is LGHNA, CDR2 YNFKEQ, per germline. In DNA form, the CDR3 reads TGTGCCAGCAGCCAAGTCGGTACAGGGGGACAAGAGACCCAGTACTTC. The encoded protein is CASSQVGTGGQETQYF.

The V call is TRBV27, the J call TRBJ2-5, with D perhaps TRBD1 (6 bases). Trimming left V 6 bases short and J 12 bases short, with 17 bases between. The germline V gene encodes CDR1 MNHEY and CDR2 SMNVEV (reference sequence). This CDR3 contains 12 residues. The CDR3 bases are TGTGCCAGCAGCCAGACAGGTAACCAGGAGTACTTC. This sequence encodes CASSQTGNQEYF.